This record covers a single TCR beta chain. What it binds is not known. The sample originates from a study of cytomegalovirus exposure and HLA in healthy donors. The study's findings and limits: Reports credit the classifier with highly specific, highly sensitive diagnosis of cytomegalovirus status. Investigators reported about 160 TCR beta chains as tied to cytomegalovirus. A few chains tied to CMV proved CMV antigen-specific in vitro.

The junction had 4 bases not matched to a gene; V was cut back by 5 bases and J by 10 bases. The CDR3 loop spans 12 amino acids. Germline lookup yields CDR1 SGHTA and CDR2 FQGTGA. It was the approximately 120-subject validation cohort, separate from the approximately 680-subject first cohort, to which the donors belonged. Method: immunoSEQ multiplex PCR; TCRdb's copy keeps in-frame clones and lacks some. The table records approximately 300,000 clones, 87% of them present only once. The genes are TRBV7-3 and TRBJ2-1; TRBD2 matches at 8 bases. The sequence was obtained from a woman aged 30 to 39 in good health and CMV-seropositive. Sequencing was performed on PBMCs. CDR3 residues: CASSPLAGEQFF. The CDR3 DNA is TGTGCCAGCAGCCCGTTAGCGGGGGAGCAGTTCTTC.